This entry lists 27 T cell receptor beta chains sequenced from one sample in a study of shared clonotypes between healthy human individuals. TCRdb keeps only in-frame clones here, not all; method: immunoSEQ multiplex PCR. The sample consists of about 2 million clones, roughly 94% of them appearing once. CD8 cells regarded as naive lacked CD45RO, were positively chosen for CCR7, and omitted terminally differentiated effector memory CD45RA+ cells. Sequencing used naive CD8+ T cells sorted from blood. These TCRs come from a man younger than 30 in good health.

The chain links TRBV21-1 to TRBJ2-7; the tabulated D call, TRBD1, remains unverified against the DNA. TRBV21-1 is noted as a pseudogene. CDR3 size: 14 residues. CDR3 coding DNA: TGTGCCAGCAGTGACAATCATCGTTCCTACGAGCAGTACTTC. Its translation is CASSDNHRSYEQYF.

The gene calls are TRBV4-3 and TRBJ1-6; 7 bases match TRBD1. The CDR3 sequence is 15 residues long. J lost 10 bases, V lost 0 bases, and 6 bases had no gene match. CDR1 is LGHNA and CDR2 is YSLEER in the germline V gene. CDR3: CASSQDRDRGSPLHF. The CDR3 DNA is TGCGCCAGCAGCCAAGATAGGGACAGAGGGTCACCCCTCCACTTT.

The CDR3 sequence: CASSPGDRDTEAFF. CDR3 coding DNA: TGCGCCAGCAGCCCCGGGGACAGGGACACTGAAGCTTTCTTT. The chain links TRBV4-1 to TRBJ1-1; 9 bases line up with TRBD1. V lost 4 bases to trimming and J lost 3 bases; unmatched junction nucleotides: 3. CDR3 length: 14 amino acids. Looked up from germline, CDR1 is MGHRA and CDR2 is YSYEKL.

The chain employs TRBV6-5 and TRBJ1-1, with D perhaps TRBD1 (5 bases). The CDR3 spans 11 residues. CDR1 and CDR2 from the germline V gene are MNHEY and SVGAGI. V dropped 3 bases and J dropped 10 bases, with 9 bases sitting between them. The CDR3 region is CASSYGGLAFF. The CDR3 nucleotides read TGTGCCAGCAGTTATGGGGGGTTAGCTTTCTTT.

The sample holds a few counts of this clone. The chain uses TRBV7-9 and TRBJ1-1; D is unclear. The CDR3 length is 12 residues. CDR1 and CDR2 from the germline V gene are SEHNR and FQNEAQ (reference sequence). V lost 4 bases, J lost 7 bases, and 10 bases lay in between. The CDR3 protein is CASSSEGIEAFF. CDR3 nucleotides: TGTGCCAGCAGCTCCGAGGGTATTGAAGCTTTCTTT.

This clone was seen only once. The chain carries TRBV14 and TRBJ2-2, with 8 bases fitting TRBD2. This CDR3 region has 17 residues. Looked up from germline, CDR1 is SGHDN and CDR2 is FVKESK. After removal of 4 bases from V and 2 bases from J, the junction contained 9 bases not matched to a gene. CDR3 in amino acids: CASSPLSGTTNTGELFF. The DNA for the CDR3 is TGTGCCAGCAGCCCCCTTAGCGGGACCACCAACACCGGGGAGCTGTTTTTT.

The CDR3 region is CASSLEGFINQPQHF. The CDR3 DNA follows: TGCGCCAGCAGCTTAGAGGGGTTTATCAATCAGCCCCAGCATTTT. The chain employs TRBV5-1 and TRBJ1-5; tentative D call: TRBD1 (5 bases). Trimming shortened V by 2 bases and J by 3 bases, and 12 bases separated the two germline ends. CDR3 length: 15 amino acids. CDR1 is SGHRS, CDR2 YFSETQ, per germline.

The CDR3 region is CASSRGTGGGNQPQHF. For the CDR3, the DNA is TGTGCCAGCAGCCGGGGGACAGGGGGGGGCAATCAGCCCCAGCATTTT. This rearrangement joins TRBV27 to TRBJ1-5, with 11 bases lining up with TRBD1. Trimming cost V 6 bases and J 2 bases; bases outside gene matches: 6. Germline CDR1 MNHEY, CDR2 SMNVEV (reference sequence). This CDR3 has 16 residues.

The chain carries TRBV7-9 and TRBJ2-5, with D tentatively TRBD2 (6 bases). The germline V gene has CDR1 SEHNR and CDR2 FQNEAQ (reference sequence). This CDR3 region has 18 residues. V lost 1 base to trimming and J lost 2 bases, with 20 bases between them. The CDR3 nucleotides read TGTGCCAGCAGCTTAGGGCCGGAGGGAGAGAGTCGGCAAGAGACCCAGTACTTC. Protein: CASSLGPEGESRQETQYF.

This chain joins TRBV5-6 and TRBJ1-4; perhaps TRBD1 as D (6 bases). Germline-derived CDR1 and CDR2 are SGHDT and YYEEEE. This CDR3 comprises 14 residues. V gave up 0 bases and J gave up 7 bases, with 10 bases separating them. For the CDR3, the DNA is TGTGCCAGCAGCTTGGGGCAGGGGTTTGAAAAACTGTTTTTT. Protein sequence: CASSLGQGFEKLFF.

The chain carries TRBV7-6 and TRBJ2-3, with D possibly called TRBD1 or TRBD2 (5 bases each). The V gene lost 2 bases and the J gene lost 2 bases, with 14 bases spanning the gap. This CDR3 has 16 amino acids. Per germline, CDR1 SGHVS and CDR2 FNYEAQ. CDR3 sequence (DNA): TGTGCCAGCAGCTTAATTGGGGGAGCCCTCACAGATACGCAGTATTTT. Protein: CASSLIGGALTDTQYF.

The chain combines TRBV27 with TRBJ1-5; D gene unclear. CDR3 size: 15 residues. Trimming cost V 2 bases and J 0 bases, with 8 bases left between them. Germline loops: CDR1 MNHEY, CDR2 SMNVEV (reference sequence). CDR3 sequence (DNA): TGTGCCAGCAGTTTAAGGTCCCCTAGCAATCAGCCCCAGCATTTT. It encodes CASSLRSPSNQPQHF.

This rearrangement joins TRBV7-9 to TRBJ2-7, with 9 positions matching TRBD1. Germline CDR1 and CDR2: SEHNR and FQNEAQ (reference sequence). The J segment lost 7 bases and the V segment lost 4 bases, leaving 8 bases of the junction unmatched. This CDR3 region has 14 residues. The CDR3 reads CASSSGTGREEQYF. The DNA of the CDR3 is TGTGCCAGCAGCTCCGGGACAGGGAGGGAAGAGCAGTACTTC.

The chain links TRBV10-2 to TRBJ1-1; no clear D gene. V lost 4 bases and J 1 base, leaving 10 bases between the germline ends. The CDR3 totals 14 residues. The V gene's germline CDR1 is WSHSY and CDR2 SAAADI. For the CDR3, the DNA is TGCGCCAGCAGTGCTGCCCTCTCGAACACTGAAGCTTTCTTT. Amino acids: CASSAALSNTEAFF.

The CDR3 nucleotides are TGTGCCAGCAGCTTGGGCGGGAGTCTCACAGATACGCAGTATTTT. Translated: CASSLGGSLTDTQYF. The chain joins TRBV5-4 to TRBJ2-3; TRBD2 matches 7 bases. The CDR3 consists of 15 residues. In germline, CDR1 is SGHNT, CDR2 YYREEE (reference sequence). The ends lost 0 bases at V and 2 bases at J; junction bases unmatched: 3.

This chain joins TRBV19 and TRBJ2-3; 7 nucleotides match TRBD1. This CDR3 is built from 15 residues. Trimming took 6 bases from V and 2 from J; bases not matched to a gene: 8. The germline gives CDR1 LNHDA, CDR2 SQIVND (reference sequence). CDR3 coding DNA: TGTGCCAGTAGCCCGACAGGGCTCCCCACAGATACGCAGTATTTT. Encoded protein: CASSPTGLPTDTQYF.

The J gene is TRBJ1-2, the V gene TRBV4-1; possibly TRBD1 for D (5 bases). V lost 1 base and J lost 8, with 11 bases in between. The CDR3 spans 13 residues. Germline CDR1 and CDR2: MGHRA and YSYEKL. The CDR3 protein is CASSQGGLIGYTF. CDR3 coding DNA: TGCGCCAGCAGCCAAGGGGGCCTTATAGGCTACACCTTC.

This clone has only one observation. The CDR3 coding sequence is TGTGCCAGCAGCTTGGTGGGTTTTGCGGCTGAAGCTTTCTTT. It yields the protein CASSLVGFAAEAFF. The chain employs TRBV5-8 and TRBJ1-1; D uncertain. V gave up 0 bases and J gave up 6 bases, with 12 bases separating them. The length of the CDR3 is 14 residues. Germline values: CDR1 SGHTS, CDR2 YDEGEE.

V and J are TRBV19 and TRBJ1-5; no clear D gene. Trimming took 8 bases from V and 4 from J, leaving 9 bases between them. CDR1 is LNHDA and CDR2 is SQIVND in the germline V gene (reference sequence). CDR3 length equals 12 residues. The CDR3 here is CASETGNQPQHF. CDR3 coding DNA: TGTGCCAGTGAAACCGGGAATCAGCCCCAGCATTTT.

J is TRBJ1-4 and V is TRBV6-5, with D maybe TRBD1 (5 bases). V lost 0 bases, J lost 10 bases, and 12 bases lay in between. The length of the CDR3 is 14 residues. The germline V gene encodes CDR1 MNHEY and CDR2 SVGAGI. The CDR3 nucleotides are TGTGCCAGCAGTTACTCCAGGGACCGGGTAAAACTGTTTTTT. Protein: CASSYSRDRVKLFF.

The chain has TRBV27 and TRBJ2-4; no clear D gene. This CDR3 is built from 15 residues. CDR1 and CDR2 from the germline V gene are MNHEY and SMNVEV (reference sequence). The V end was cut by 5 bases, the J end by 0 bases, with 11 bases between. The CDR3 DNA follows: TGTGCCAGCAGTCCTACGACTGGAGCCAAAAACATTCAGTACTTC. Translated: CASSPTTGAKNIQYF.

The chain couples TRBV7-9 to TRBJ1-1; no firm D call. Looked up from germline, CDR1 is SEHNR and CDR2 is FQNEAQ (reference sequence). The CDR3 is made up of 12 amino acids. Trimming pared 5 bases from V and 5 bases from J, leaving 9 bases between. CDR3 bases: TGTGCCAGCAGCCACGGGCTGACTGAAGCTTTCTTT. It codes for CASSHGLTEAFF. The variable domain in full, with the rest retrieved from reference TRBV7-9 and TRBJ1-1, is DTGVSQNPRHKITKRGQNVTFRCDPISEHNRLYWYRQTLGQGPEFLTYFQNEAQLEKSRLLSDRFSAERPKGSFSTLEIQRTEQGDSAMYLCASSHGLTEAFFGQGTRLTVV.

The chain joins TRBV7-9 to TRBJ1-4; no clear D gene. The CDR3 has 13 amino acids. In germline, CDR1 is SEHNR, CDR2 FQNEAQ (reference sequence). The V end lost 1 base, the J end lost 7 bases, and 7 bases lay between the germline ends. CDR3 nucleotides: TGTGCCAGCAGCTTAGGGCGGGGTGAAAAACTGTTTTTT. Its translation is CASSLGRGEKLFF.

The chain combines TRBV6-1 with TRBJ1-1, with D uncertain. Germline V CDR1 and CDR2: MNHNS, SASEGT. V gave up 10 bases and J gave up 3 bases, with 15 bases separating them. CDR3 length equals 13 residues. The CDR3 bases are TGTGCCATCAATAGGCTGGGGTACACTGAAGCTTTCTTT. It encodes CAINRLGYTEAFF.

The chain is built from TRBV27 and TRBJ2-1; 7 bases align to TRBD2. The germline V gene has CDR1 MNHEY and CDR2 SMNVEV (reference sequence). The CDR3 loop spans 16 amino acids. J was trimmed by 2 bases and V by 6 bases; bases with no gene match: 10. The CDR3 DNA reads as TGTGCCAGCAGGTCCGGCCCGGGACTACCCTACAATGAGCAGTTCTTC. This translates into CASRSGPGLPYNEQFF.

This chain connects TRBV5-6 to TRBJ2-3; D is unresolved. V was cut by 4 bases and J by 6 bases, with 9 bases left in between. Looked up from germline, CDR1 is SGHDT and CDR2 is YYEEEE. This CDR3 is built from 12 residues. In DNA, the CDR3 is TGTGCCAGCAGCAGAGTAGGTGATACGCAGTATTTT. Its translation: CASSRVGDTQYF.

The chain carries TRBV7-8 and TRBJ2-1; 9 nucleotides match TRBD2. There are 20 residues in the CDR3. After removal of 2 bases from V and 8 bases from J, the junction contained 22 bases not matched to a gene. The germline V gene encodes CDR1 SGHVS and CDR2 FQNEAQ. CDR3 sequence (DNA): TGTGCCAGCAGCTTACCCGAGTCTAGCGGGATTCGCGTCGCGGGCGATGAGCAGTTCTTC. Translation gives CASSLPESSGIRVAGDEQFF.